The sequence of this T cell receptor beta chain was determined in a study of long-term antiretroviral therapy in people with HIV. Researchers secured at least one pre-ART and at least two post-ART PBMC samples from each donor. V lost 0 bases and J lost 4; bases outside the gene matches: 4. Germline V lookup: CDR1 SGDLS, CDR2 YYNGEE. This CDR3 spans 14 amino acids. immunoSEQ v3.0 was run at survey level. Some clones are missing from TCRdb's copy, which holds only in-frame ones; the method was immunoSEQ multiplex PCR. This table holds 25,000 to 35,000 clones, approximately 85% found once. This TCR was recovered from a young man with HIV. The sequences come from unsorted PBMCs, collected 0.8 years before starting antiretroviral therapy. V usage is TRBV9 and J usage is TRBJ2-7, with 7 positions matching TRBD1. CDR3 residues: CASSVGGGQYEQYF. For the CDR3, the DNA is TGTGCCAGCAGCGTAGGTGGGGGACAGTACGAGCAGTACTTC.